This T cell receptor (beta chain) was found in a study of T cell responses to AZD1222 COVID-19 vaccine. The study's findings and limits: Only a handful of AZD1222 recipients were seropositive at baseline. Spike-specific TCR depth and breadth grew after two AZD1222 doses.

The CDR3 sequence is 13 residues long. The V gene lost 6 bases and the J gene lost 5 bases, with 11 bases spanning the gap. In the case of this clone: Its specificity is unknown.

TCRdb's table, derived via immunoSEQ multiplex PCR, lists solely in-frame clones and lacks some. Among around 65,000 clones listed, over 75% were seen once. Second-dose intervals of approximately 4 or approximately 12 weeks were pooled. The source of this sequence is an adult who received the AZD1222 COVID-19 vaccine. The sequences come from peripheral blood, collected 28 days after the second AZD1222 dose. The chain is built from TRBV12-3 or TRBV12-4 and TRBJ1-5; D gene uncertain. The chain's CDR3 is CASSLVRDQPQHF. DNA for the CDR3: TGTGCCAGCAGCCTGGTCCGGGATCAGCCCCAGCATTTT.